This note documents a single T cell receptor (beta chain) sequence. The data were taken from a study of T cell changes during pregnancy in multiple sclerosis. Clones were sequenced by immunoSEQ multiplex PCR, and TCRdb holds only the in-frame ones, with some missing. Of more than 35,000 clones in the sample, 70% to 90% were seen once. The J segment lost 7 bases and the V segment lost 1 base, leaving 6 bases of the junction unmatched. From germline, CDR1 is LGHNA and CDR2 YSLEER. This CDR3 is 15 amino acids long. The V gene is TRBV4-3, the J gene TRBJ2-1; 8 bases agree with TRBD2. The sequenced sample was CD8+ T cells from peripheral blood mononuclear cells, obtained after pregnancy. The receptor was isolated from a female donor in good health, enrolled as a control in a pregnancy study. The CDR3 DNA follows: TGCGCCAGCAGCCAAGGAGAGCGGGGGTTTAATGAGCAGTTCTTC. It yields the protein CASSQGERGFNEQFF.